A selection of T cell receptor beta chains follows, all from one sample in a study of pediatric ulcerative colitis. Repertoires were generated with immunoSEQ multiplex PCR, while TCRdb's copy carries only in-frame clones and drops some. In the table there are about 12,000 clones, roughly three quarters of which are singletons. Input material: gut tissue. Every receptor here comes from a boy between 10 and 17 years old who was a control in a study of pediatric ulcerative colitis. Each CDR3 is given with its conserved first and last residue. The size entry is marked missing in some rows and otherwise reads once, few, many or a size class.

clone_size,j_call,v_call,cdr3_aa
-,TRBJ1-1,TRBV7-9,CASSFGQGLLNTEAFF
-,TRBJ2-7,TRBV10-1,CASSRGRVGEQYF
few,TRBJ1-3,TRBV7-9,CASSLVLGPSGNTIYF
medium-sized,TRBJ1-5,TRBV21-1,CASSKADRSSNQPQHF
few,TRBJ2-3,TRBV6-1,CASSEVPGGGQDTQYF
-,TRBJ2-3,TRBV9,CASSSGVGGSTDTQYF
-,TRBJ1-5,TRBV10-3,CAISEQRGDQPQHF
-,TRBJ1-4,TRBV30,CAWNDGQSNEKLFF
-,TRBJ2-5,TRBV7-7,CASSPGNTGGETQYF
-,TRBJ1-1,TRBV11-2,CASSLHTNTEAFF
once,TRBJ1-4,TRBV5-5,CASSLAVGGQGREEKLFF
few,TRBJ2-1,TRBV2,CASSAGKGHNEQFF
-,TRBJ2-1,TRBV4-1,CASSPWGLAGFSYNEQFF
-,TRBJ2-1,TRBV7-3,CASSLDFAASYNEQFF
-,TRBJ2-3,TRBV5-6,CASSPGGADTQYF
-,TRBJ2-1,TRBV25-1,CASSESTGGRYNEQFF
medium-sized,TRBJ2-2,TRBV7-3,CASSQMDRDTGELFF
-,TRBJ2-2,TRBV15,CATSRANLNTGELFF
-,TRBJ2-4,TRBV19,CASSITGTSGNWDIQYF
-,TRBJ1-5,TRBV6-6,CASSQQPRQPQHF
-,TRBJ1-2,TRBV12-5,CASGLGQTDGYTF
medium-sized,TRBJ2-3,TRBV7-6,CASSLYPGAGDTQYF
-,TRBJ1-5,TRBV27,CASSFRQGNQPQHF
-,TRBJ1-2,TRBV29-1,CSVETGVYGYTF
-,TRBJ1-1,TRBV18,CASTKQGWGTEAFF
-,TRBJ1-3,TRBV7-2,CASSLDPSGLSSGNTIYF
-,TRBJ2-7,TRBV5-6,CASSITLSWARIYYEQYF
-,TRBJ2-7,TRBV6-1,CASKFDLNSYEQYF
-,TRBJ2-1,TRBV11-3,CASSFDPAANEQFF
-,TRBJ2-3,TRBV7-9,CASSPPGVLDTDTQYF
once,TRBJ2-1,TRBV19,CATAQEIYNEQFF
few,TRBJ1-4,TRBV5-4,CASSSQGRNEKLFF
few,TRBJ2-2,TRBV7-2,CASSLAGDTGELFF
-,TRBJ1-2,TRBV10-3,CAISEKPPGQGTNYGYTF
-,TRBJ2-2,TRBV29-1,CSVSGGTNTGELFF
-,TRBJ2-6,TRBV19,CASSIVRGGSAGANVLTF
-,TRBJ2-1,TRBV11-3,CASSFHGLAGYNEQFF
-,TRBJ1-1,TRBV2,CASKGQGTEAFF
-,TRBJ2-3,TRBV7-7,CASSSDRTDTQYF
once,TRBJ2-7,TRBV19,CASRSGLASSYEQYF
-,TRBJ1-1,TRBV11-2,CASSPVRGNTEAFF
-,TRBJ1-2,TRBV5-6,CASSLVRGADGYTF
-,TRBJ2-1,TRBV5-4,CASSPGASLYNEQFF
-,TRBJ2-7,TRBV7-8,CASSLVGRNYEQYF
once,TRBJ2-5,TRBV2,CASTVTHETQYF
few,TRBJ2-7,TRBV2,CASSEGPPMAIETYEQYF
few,TRBJ2-7,TRBV27,CASSPRTSAYEQYF
-,TRBJ2-5,TRBV6-1,CASSEVPQDGTQYF
-,TRBJ2-7,TRBV4-2,CASSQGGEQGAYF
once,TRBJ2-7,TRBV11-2,CASSEQGSSYEQYF
-,TRBJ2-3,TRBV4-1,CASRYGTSGTDTQYF
-,TRBJ1-2,TRBV30,CAWSLLHGYTF
-,TRBJ1-5,TRBV19,CASKGSNQPQHF
-,TRBJ2-3,TRBV19,CASSPRTSGITDTQYF
once,TRBJ2-3,TRBV7-2,CASSLVAWDTQYF
-,TRBJ1-1,TRBV19,CASSPIIGGTEAFF
-,TRBJ1-5,TRBV15,CATSTGTSNQPQHF